One sample yielded the 30 T cell receptor beta chains listed below, sequenced in a study of blood T cell repertoires in COVID-19. Method: immunoSEQ multiplex PCR; TCRdb's copy keeps in-frame clones and lacks some. The profile shows approximately 200,000 clones, 75% to 90% of them singletons. Input material: peripheral blood. Every receptor here comes from a man aged 30-40 years with COVID-19, enrolled during active disease.

The V gene is TRBV29-1, the J gene TRBJ2-7; D is possibly TRBD2 (5 bases). This CDR3 is 13 amino acids long. From germline, CDR1 is SQVTM and CDR2 ANQGSEA. V lost 0 bases and J 3 bases, leaving 9 bases between the germline ends. Here the CDR3 DNA reads TGCAGCGTTGAAGATAGAGGAGGCTACGAGCAGTACTTC. As protein: CSVEDRGGYEQYF.

This clone showed up just a few times. The chain uses TRBV6-4 and TRBJ1-1; perhaps TRBD1 as D (5 bases). V was clipped by 3 bases and J by 2 bases, with 7 bases between them. The CDR3 is 13 amino acids. Germline-derived CDR1 and CDR2 are MRHNA and SNTAGT. DNA of the CDR3: TGTGCCAGCAGTGAGCGGGACAACACTGAAGCTTTCTTT. This encodes CASSERDNTEAFF.

The V gene is TRBV6-5, the J gene TRBJ2-7, with D uncertain. CDR1 is MNHEY, CDR2 SVGAGI, per germline. The V end was cut by 5 bases, the J end by 4 bases, with 15 bases between. The length of the CDR3 is 14 residues. CDR3 protein: CASSTLGSKYEQYF. CDR3 coding DNA: TGTGCCAGCAGTACCCTGGGTAGCAAATACGAGCAGTACTTC.

The chain couples TRBV18 to TRBJ1-4; D gene unclear. CDR3 length equals 14 residues. In germline, CDR1 is KGHSH, CDR2 LQKENI. The ends were cut back, 4 bases at V and 7 bases at J, with 13 bases in the middle. The DNA of the CDR3 is TGTGCCAGCTCACAATCTTACGTCGGTGAAAAACTGTTTTTT. It codes for CASSQSYVGEKLFF.

The count of this clone is one. The chain recombines TRBV6-5 with TRBJ1-2; D is unclear. There are 13 residues in the CDR3. Germline V gene lookup returns CDR1 MNHEY and CDR2 SVGAGI. Deletions cut 10 bases from V and 2 bases from J, with 14 bases between. CDR3 bases: TGTGCCACCAAGGGAGAGTCCAACTATGGCTACACCTTC. This gives the protein CATKGESNYGYTF.

This clone came up once. The V gene is TRBV7-9, the J gene TRBJ2-1; the match to TRBD2 covers 10 bases. Looked up from germline, CDR1 is SEHNR and CDR2 is FQNEAQ (reference sequence). The V gene end was trimmed by 5 bases and the J gene end by 4 bases; junction bases not matched to a gene: 14. This CDR3 spans 18 amino acids. Here the CDR3 reads CASSPGGLAGALYNEQFF. For the CDR3, the DNA is TGTGCCAGCAGCCCTGGGGGGCTAGCGGGAGCTCTTTACAATGAGCAGTTCTTC.

The J gene is TRBJ2-3, the V gene TRBV6-5; TRBD1 aligns across 8 bases. V lost 8 bases and J lost 0; bases outside the gene matches: 1. Germline-derived CDR1 and CDR2 are MNHEY and SVGAGI. This CDR3 is built from 13 residues. The CDR3 coding sequence is TGTGCCAGCTCAGGGGGCAGCACAGATACGCAGTATTTT. The encoded protein is CASSGGSTDTQYF.

The chain recombines TRBV28 with TRBJ2-7; 9 nucleotides agree with TRBD1. In germline, CDR1 is MDHEN, CDR2 SYDVKM. The CDR3 is made up of 15 amino acids. V lost 8 bases to trimming and J lost 6 bases; unmatched junction nucleotides: 14. This chain's CDR3 is CASGQIGTGIFEQYF. CDR3 coding DNA: TGTGCCAGCGGCCAAATCGGGACAGGGATTTTCGAGCAGTACTTC.

This chain joins TRBV7-8 and TRBJ1-1, with no clear D. The germline gives CDR1 SGHVS, CDR2 FQNEAQ. The CDR3 is made up of 16 amino acids. Trimming removed 1 base from V and 0 bases from J, with 12 bases in between. The chain's CDR3 is CASSLVFPQMNTEAFF. CDR3 DNA: TGTGCCAGCAGCTTAGTTTTCCCACAGATGAACACTGAAGCTTTCTTT.

CDR3 sequence: CASSLGGGYTEAFF. DNA for the CDR3: TGTGCCAGCAGCCTCGGCGGTGGGTACACTGAAGCTTTCTTT. The V call is TRBV7-9, the J call TRBJ1-1, with D hard to call. Germline V gene sequence: CDR1 SEHNR, CDR2 FQNEAQ (reference sequence). The length of the CDR3 is 14 residues. Trimming cost V 5 bases and J 3 bases, with 13 bases left between them.

CDR3 amino acids: CASSLGSSGTEAFF. The CDR3 nucleotides read TGTGCCAGCAGCTTGGGCTCCTCGGGGACTGAAGCTTTCTTT. The gene calls are TRBV5-4 and TRBJ1-1; no definite D call. The CDR3 spans 14 residues. Germline CDR1 is SGHNT and CDR2 is YYREEE (reference sequence). The V and J ends lost 0 bases and 5 bases respectively, with 11 bases between them.

This clone was observed a handful of times. The chain couples TRBV7-2 to TRBJ1-6; 7 bases line up with TRBD1. The CDR3 has 15 residues. J was trimmed by 9 bases and V by 5 bases; bases with no gene match: 10. Germline V gives CDR1 SGHTA, CDR2 FQGNSA. Here the CDR3 reads CASSPNSQGVSPLHF. CDR3 nucleotides: TGTGCCAGCAGCCCGAATTCCCAGGGGGTTTCACCCCTCCACTTT.

The V and J genes are TRBV12-3 or TRBV12-4 and TRBJ1-3; the D is unclear. V was clipped by 6 bases and J by 0 bases, with 6 bases between them. This CDR3 is built from 13 residues. The chain's CDR3 is CASRERSGNTIYF. In DNA form, the CDR3 reads TGTGCCAGCAGGGAGCGCTCTGGAAACACCATATATTTT.

The chain is built from TRBV6-5 and TRBJ1-1; unclear D gene. This CDR3 region has 15 residues. V shed 3 bases and J shed 4 bases, with 15 bases lying between them. The V gene's germline CDR1 is MNHEY and CDR2 SVGAGI. The CDR3 reads CASSYIRLRITEAFF. As DNA, the CDR3 is TGTGCCAGCAGTTATATCCGCCTCAGGATCACTGAAGCTTTCTTT.

The chain uses TRBV7-2 and TRBJ1-6; perhaps TRBD1 as D (6 bases). The CDR3 extends over 14 amino acids. Germline V lookup: CDR1 SGHTA, CDR2 FQGNSA. The V and J ends lost 1 base and 10 bases respectively, with 11 bases between them. This chain's CDR3 is CASSLGQVGSPLHF. CDR3 DNA: TGTGCCAGCAGCTTAGGACAGGTCGGCTCACCCCTCCACTTT. The full variable domain, with the rest looked up from reference TRBV7-2 and TRBJ1-6, is GAGVSQSPSNKVTEKGKDVELRCDPISGHTALYWYRQSLGQGLEFLIYFQGNSAPDKSGLPSDRFSAERTGGSVSTLTIQRTQQEDSAVYLCASSLGQVGSPLHFGNGTRLTVT.

In this sample, this clone turned up once. The chain uses TRBV24-1 and TRBJ2-3; D ambiguous. With 2 bases removed from V and 4 bases from J, the gap between germline ends came to 6 bases. Germline V gene data show CDR1 as KGHDR and CDR2 as SFDVKD. The CDR3 spans 13 residues. CDR3 DNA: TGTGCCACCAGTGATTCCGTCGCAGATACGCAGTATTTT. It encodes CATSDSVADTQYF.

J is TRBJ1-6 and V is TRBV5-8; a possible D gene is TRBD1 (6 bases). This CDR3 spans 15 amino acids. V was pared by 9 bases and J by 12 bases, with 25 bases between. Germline assignment: CDR1 SGHTS and CDR2 YDEGEE. The CDR3: CATQSPWTDRRPLHF. In nucleotides, the CDR3 is TGTGCCACCCAGTCCCCTTGGACGGACAGAAGACCCCTCCACTTT.

The chain has TRBV3-1 (or the pseudogene TRBV3-2) and TRBJ2-1, with TRBD1 matching over 9 bases. The CDR3 extends over 18 amino acids. The ends lost 7 bases at V and 2 bases at J; junction bases unmatched: 15. Germline CDR1 and CDR2: LGHDT and YNNKEL (reference sequence). The CDR3 sequence is CASTHQGGGQGTYNEQFF. The DNA of the CDR3 is TGTGCCAGCACCCACCAAGGCGGGGGACAGGGTACCTACAATGAGCAGTTCTTC.

This CDR3 is CASSSQPPGQGGEQFF. The CDR3 nucleotides are TGTGCCAGCAGCTCCCAACCGCCGGGACAGGGCGGTGAGCAGTTCTTC. The rearrangement links TRBV7-2 to TRBJ2-1; TRBD1 matches at 9 bases. V was clipped by 4 bases and J by 9 bases; unmatched bases: 13. The CDR3 is 16 residues long. The V gene's germline CDR1 is SGHTA and CDR2 FQGNSA.

The chain combines TRBV9 with TRBJ2-5; 11 positions agree with TRBD2. This CDR3 has 15 residues. Germline values: CDR1 SGDLS, CDR2 YYNGEE. Trimming at V came to 0 bases and at J to 4 bases, leaving 2 bases not matched to a gene. As DNA, the CDR3 is TGTGCCAGCAGCGTAGGTCTAGCGGGGGGAGAGACCCAGTACTTC. This encodes CASSVGLAGGETQYF.

V usage is TRBV28 and J usage is TRBJ1-2, with D maybe TRBD1 (6 bases). Trimming cost V 5 bases and J 4 bases, with 14 bases left between them. This CDR3 is built from 14 residues. CDR1 and CDR2 from the germline V gene are MDHEN and SYDVKM. The CDR3 loop reads CASSTGDTRYGYTF. CDR3 nucleotide sequence: TGTGCCAGCAGTACCGGGGACACCCGCTATGGCTACACCTTC.

This clone appeared once. The chain combines TRBV2 with TRBJ2-2; D gene unclear. The germline V gene encodes CDR1 SNHLY and CDR2 FYNNEI. The CDR3 is 15 amino acids. Trimming pared 2 bases from V and 0 bases from J, leaving 7 bases between. CDR3 DNA sequence: TGTGCCAGCAGTGAAAATCTCGCGAACACCGGGGAGCTGTTTTTT. Translated: CASSENLANTGELFF.

The chain has TRBV5-4 and TRBJ1-4; D gene uncertain. Germline V gives CDR1 SGHNT, CDR2 YYREEE (reference sequence). Trimming took off 0 bases at V and 8 bases at J, with 17 bases between the two ends. The CDR3 spans 16 residues. The DNA of the CDR3 is TGTGCCAGCAGCTTGGCACGAGGAAATGGAAGAGAAAAACTGTTTTTT. Encoded protein: CASSLARGNGREKLFF.

The genes are TRBV24-1 and TRBJ2-2; TRBD2 matches at 14 bases. The CDR3 loop spans 19 amino acids. V dropped 2 bases and J dropped 4; count of bases not matched to a gene: 8. Germline CDR1 and CDR2: KGHDR and SFDVKD. As DNA, the CDR3 is TGTGCCACCAGTGATTACCCGGGACTAGCGGGAGTTGGCACCGGGGAGCTGTTTTTT. Encoded protein: CATSDYPGLAGVGTGELFF.

This clone was recorded once. This chain links TRBV28 with TRBJ2-7; maybe TRBD1 (6 bases). The CDR3 is 12 amino acids. Trimming took off 5 bases at V and 9 bases at J, with 14 bases between the two ends. Germline lookup yields CDR1 MDHEN and CDR2 SYDVKM. The chain's CDR3 is CASSETGLGQYF. The DNA of the CDR3 is TGTGCCAGCAGTGAAACAGGGCTGGGGCAGTACTTC.

This CDR3 is CASSPGLAGGRYNEQFF. The CDR3 DNA sequence: TGTGCCAGCAGCCCGGGACTAGCGGGAGGGCGATACAATGAGCAGTTCTTC. The chain joins TRBV5-6 to TRBJ2-1, with TRBD2 matching 16 bases. J gave up 4 bases and V 4 bases, and 5 bases lay outside the gene matches. CDR1 is SGHDT and CDR2 is YYEEEE in the germline V gene. The CDR3 is 17 amino acids.

With respect to this clone: Its ends do not fully match the called genes, so a read error is possible. The rearrangement links TRBV14 to TRBJ1-1; the D is unclear. CDR1 is SGHDN and CDR2 is FVKESK in the germline V gene. This CDR3 region has 13 residues. The CDR3 protein is CASSQLLNSEAFF. CDR3 nucleotides: TGTGCCAGCAGCCAACTCTTGAACAGTGAAGCTTTCTTT.

This chain links TRBV3-1 (or the pseudogene TRBV3-2) with TRBJ1-3, with D uncertain. The V and J ends lost 0 bases and 0 bases respectively, with 12 bases between them. Germline values: CDR1 LGHDT, CDR2 YNNKEL (reference sequence). CDR3 length: 17 amino acids. This CDR3 reads CASSQDLSGSSGNTIYF. In DNA, the CDR3 is TGTGCCAGCAGCCAAGATCTTAGCGGGAGCTCTGGAAACACCATATATTTT.

J is TRBJ1-5 and V is TRBV19; 10 bases fit TRBD1. Germline CDR1 reads LNHDA; CDR2 reads SQIVND (reference sequence). This CDR3 is built from 14 residues. V was clipped by 5 bases and J by 6 bases; unmatched bases: 4. CDR3 in DNA: TGTGCCAGTAGTGGGACAGGGGCGGTTCAGCCCCAGCATTTT. This encodes CASSGTGAVQPQHF.

The chain recombines TRBV11-2 with TRBJ2-5; 12 nucleotides align to TRBD2. The CDR3 loop spans 16 amino acids. V gave up 4 bases and J gave up 5 bases; unmatched junction bases: 8. Germline V gene lookup returns CDR1 SGHAT and CDR2 FQNNGV. The CDR3 spells CASSSQLAGGHETQYF. The CDR3 nucleotides read TGTGCCAGCAGCTCCCAACTAGCGGGGGGTCACGAGACCCAGTACTTC.